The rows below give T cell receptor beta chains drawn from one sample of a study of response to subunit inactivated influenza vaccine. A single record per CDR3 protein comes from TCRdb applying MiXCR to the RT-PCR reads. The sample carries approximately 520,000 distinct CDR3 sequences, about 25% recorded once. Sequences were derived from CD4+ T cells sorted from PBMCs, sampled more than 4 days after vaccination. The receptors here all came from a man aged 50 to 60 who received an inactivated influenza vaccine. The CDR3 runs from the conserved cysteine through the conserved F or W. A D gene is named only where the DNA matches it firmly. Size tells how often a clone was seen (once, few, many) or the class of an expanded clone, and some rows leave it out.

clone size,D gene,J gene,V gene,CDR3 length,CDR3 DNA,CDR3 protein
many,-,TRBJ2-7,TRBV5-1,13,TGCGCCAGCAGCTTGGCCGGGATCAACGAGCAGTACTTC,CASSLAGINEQYF
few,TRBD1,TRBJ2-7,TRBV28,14,TGTGCCAGCAGCCAATTAGACAGGGTGGAGGAGCAGTACTTC,CASSQLDRVEEQYF
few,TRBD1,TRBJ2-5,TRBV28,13,TGTGCCAGCAGTATACAGGGGCCAGAGACCCAGTACTTC,CASSIQGPETQYF
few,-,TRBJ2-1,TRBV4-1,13,TGCGCCAGCAGCCGAGGGGGAGTCACTGAGCAGTTCTTC,CASSRGGVTEQFF
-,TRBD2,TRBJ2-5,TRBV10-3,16,TGTGCCATCAGTGAGAAGGGACTAGCGGGGAAAGAGACCCAGTACTTC,CAISEKGLAGKETQYF
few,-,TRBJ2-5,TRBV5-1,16,TGCGCCAGCAGCTTGGAGCCCGGGACCCCCGGAGAGACCCAGTACTTC,CASSLEPGTPGETQYF
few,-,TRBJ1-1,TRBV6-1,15,TGTGCCAGCAGTGAAGCGGGGCGGGGGAGTACTGAAGCTTTCTTT,CASSEAGRGSTEAFF
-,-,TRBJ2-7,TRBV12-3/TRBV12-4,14,TGTGCCAGCAGCAACAGAAACCTCCCCTACGAGCAGTACTTC,CASSNRNLPYEQYF
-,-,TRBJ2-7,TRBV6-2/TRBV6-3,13,TGTGCCAGCACCTCTGGATTTGGCGACGAGCAGTACTTC,CASTSGFGDEQYF
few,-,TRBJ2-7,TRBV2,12,TGTGCCAGCAGGCGGGACAGCCACGAGCAGTACTTC,CASRRDSHEQYF
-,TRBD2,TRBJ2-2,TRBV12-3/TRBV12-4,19,TGTGCCAGCAGTATAAGACTAGCGGTACGGTTAGGAAACACCGGGGAGCTGTTTTTT,CASSIRLAVRLGNTGELFF
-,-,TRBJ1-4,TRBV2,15,TGTGCCAGCAGTGATTGGGACATAATGAAGGAAAAACTGTTTTTT,CASSDWDIMKEKLFF
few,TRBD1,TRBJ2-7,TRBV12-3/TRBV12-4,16,TGTGCCAGCAGTTCCTCCGGTACAGGGACAGGTAGCGAGCAGTACTTC,CASSSSGTGTGSEQYF
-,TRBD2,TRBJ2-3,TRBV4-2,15,TGTGCCAGCAGCGAAGCGGGGTTTCTGGGAGATACGCAGTATTTT,CASSEAGFLGDTQYF
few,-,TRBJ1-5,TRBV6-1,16,TGTGCCACCGGAGTGAGCAATGCCAGAATGGGTCAGCCCCAGCATTTT,CATGVSNARMGQPQHF
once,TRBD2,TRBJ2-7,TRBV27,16,TGTGCCAGCAGCCCAATTACGGGACTAGCATCCTACGAGCAGTACTTC,CASSPITGLASYEQYF